A single sample gave rise to the 13 T cell receptor beta chains below, sequenced in a study of cytomegalovirus exposure and HLA in healthy donors. The study ran its PCR with 60 Vbeta and 13 Jbeta primers. The repertoire was sequenced with immunoSEQ multiplex PCR; TCRdb's copy has only in-frame clones and lacks some. Among about 160,000 clones, more than 65% were seen once, and the ten largest hold about 5.9%. The sequenced material came from PBMCs. These receptors were taken from a man between 45 and 60 years old in good health and CMV-seropositive.

The rearrangement joins TRBV7-9 to TRBJ2-3; 9 bases map to TRBD2. The CDR3 loop spans 15 amino acids. Germline assignment: CDR1 SEHNR and CDR2 FQNEAQ (reference sequence). J was trimmed by 2 bases and V by 6 bases; bases with no gene match: 6. Here the CDR3 DNA reads TGTGCCAGCAGTCTCCTAGCGGGGCACACAGATACGCAGTATTTT. It specifies CASSLLAGHTDTQYF.

The rearrangement joins TRBV29-1 to TRBJ2-1; tentative D call: TRBD1 (7 bases). CDR1 and CDR2 from the germline V gene are SQVTM and ANQGSEA. This CDR3 contains 13 residues. V was cut by 7 bases and J by 7 bases, with 17 bases left in between. CDR3 loop: CSAHTTGRNEQFF. The CDR3, as DNA: TGCAGCGCTCATACGACAGGGAGGAATGAGCAGTTCTTC.

A word on this clone: Distinct nucleotide sequences in the sample also encode this CDR3. The chain combines TRBV7-2 with TRBJ1-2, with D unclear. The V end was cut by 0 bases, the J end by 7 bases, with 9 bases between. CDR3 size: 13 residues. The germline gives CDR1 SGHTA, CDR2 FQGNSA. This chain's CDR3 is CASSLALRGGYTF. The CDR3 nucleotides are TGTGCCAGCAGCTTAGCGCTTCGGGGTGGCTACACCTTC.

The CDR3 reads CASSAGGGAGETQYF. The CDR3 region has the DNA TGTGCCAGTAGTGCAGGAGGGGGCGCTGGGGAGACCCAGTACTTC. V gene TRBV19 combines with J gene TRBJ2-5; D is possibly TRBD1 (7 bases). CDR3 length equals 15 residues. Per germline, CDR1 LNHDA and CDR2 SQIVND (reference sequence). Trimming removed 5 bases from V and 5 bases from J, with 18 bases in between.

The chain employs TRBV5-1 and TRBJ2-7; 11 nucleotides line up with TRBD2. CDR3 length equals 15 residues. Germline CDR1 reads SGHRS; CDR2 reads YFSETQ. The junction had 5 bases not matched to a gene; V was cut back by 0 bases and J by 6 bases. CDR3 coding DNA: TGCGCCAGCAGCTTGGGGGGACTAGCGGTCCCCGAGCAGTACTTC. It codes for CASSLGGLAVPEQYF.

In this sample, this clone turned up once. This chain links TRBV9 with TRBJ1-6; no reliable D call. The length of the CDR3 is 16 residues. CDR1 is SGDLS and CDR2 is YYNGEE in the germline V gene. V lost 5 bases and J 0 bases, leaving 12 bases between the germline ends. The CDR3 sequence is CASSPRFSSYNSPLHF. CDR3 bases: TGTGCCAGCAGTCCCCGTTTCAGCTCCTATAATTCACCCCTCCACTTT. Supplemented by reference TRBV9 and TRBJ1-6, the full variable domain reads DSGVTQTPKHLITATGQRVTLRCSPRSGDLSVYWYQQSLDQGLQFLIQYYNGEERAKGNILERFSAQQFPDLHSELNLSSLELGDSALYFCASSPRFSSYNSPLHFGNGTRLTVT.

The chain has TRBV7-9 and TRBJ2-4, with D possibly matching TRBD2 (5 bases). Germline assignment: CDR1 SEHNR and CDR2 FQNEAQ (reference sequence). CDR3 length equals 17 residues. Trimming removed 4 bases at V and 9 bases at J, with 25 bases between. CDR3 amino acids: CASSSPPGWIEVGIQYF. CDR3 nucleotides: TGTGCCAGCAGCTCACCCCCGGGATGGATTGAGGTCGGCATTCAGTACTTC.

CDR3 loop: CSVDRRGHSYEQYF. CDR3 in DNA: TGCAGCGTTGATCGGCGGGGGCACTCCTACGAGCAGTACTTC. This rearrangement joins TRBV29-1 to TRBJ2-7, with a possible D match to TRBD2 (7 bases). V lost 3 bases to trimming and J lost 0 bases, with 12 bases between them. CDR1 and CDR2 from the germline V gene are SQVTM and ANQGSEA. The CDR3 has 14 residues.

As DNA, the CDR3 is TGTGCCAGCAGCTTATCCCGGACAGCGGGAAACACCATATATTTT. This gives the protein CASSLSRTAGNTIYF. The genes are TRBV11-2 and TRBJ1-3; weak D call: TRBD1 (6 bases). The CDR3 totals 15 residues. The V gene lost 2 bases and the J gene lost 4 bases, with 12 bases spanning the gap. From germline, CDR1 is SGHAT and CDR2 FQNNGV.

V and J are TRBV18 and TRBJ2-2, with 7 bases lining up with TRBD1. V was clipped by 0 bases and J by 5 bases; unmatched bases: 3. The CDR3 is 15 amino acids. Germline CDR1 is KGHSH and CDR2 is LQKENI. The DNA for the CDR3 is TGTGCCAGCTCACCACCGAGACAGGGAACCGGGGAGCTGTTTTTT. This gives the protein CASSPPRQGTGELFF.

The gene calls are TRBV27 and TRBJ2-4, with D possibly being TRBD2 (6 bases). Trimming removed 6 bases at V and 9 bases at J, with 15 bases between. Germline V gene sequence: CDR1 MNHEY, CDR2 SMNVEV (reference sequence). This CDR3 contains 13 residues. This chain's CDR3 is CASSPLGGGIQYF. CDR3 nucleotide sequence: TGTGCCAGCAGCCCCCTGGGGGGAGGCATTCAGTACTTC.

The gene calls are TRBV5-4 and TRBJ2-3, with 9 positions matching TRBD2. This CDR3 spans 16 amino acids. Germline-derived CDR1 and CDR2 are SGHNT and YYREEE (reference sequence). Losses at the gene ends were 1 base for V and 0 bases for J; bases not matched to a gene: 3. CDR3 sequence: CASSLKLAGSTDTQYF. The CDR3 DNA sequence: TGTGCCAGCAGCTTGAAACTAGCGGGCAGCACAGATACGCAGTATTTT.

The chain links TRBV18 to TRBJ2-5; TRBD1 agrees at 7 bases. Germline-derived CDR1 and CDR2 are KGHSH and LQKENI. The trim removed 0 bases at V and 6 bases at J, leaving 7 bases unmatched. The CDR3 consists of 15 residues. This chain's CDR3 is CASSPPGQGVKTQYF. The CDR3 DNA sequence: TGTGCCAGCTCACCACCGGGCCAGGGGGTAAAGACCCAGTACTTC.